Below, 26 T cell receptor beta chains from the same sample are listed, as sequenced in a study of T cell responses to AZD1222 COVID-19 vaccine. Measured with immunoSEQ multiplex PCR; TCRdb has only the in-frame clones, and not every one. The sample lists under 150,000 clones; around 91% were seen once. The starting material was peripheral blood, obtained on day 0 of AZD1222 vaccination. The source is an adult in good health.

The chain uses TRBV19 and TRBJ1-5; tentative D call: TRBD1 (6 bases). Trimming left V 7 bases short and J 5 bases short, with 9 bases between. The CDR3 has 12 amino acids. Germline CDR1 LNHDA, CDR2 SQIVND (reference sequence). The CDR3 sequence: CASMGGHQPQHF. The CDR3 DNA sequence: TGTGCCAGTATGGGGGGGCATCAGCCCCAGCATTTT.

CDR3 nucleotide sequence: TGTGCCAGCAGCTTACAGGGATACACTGAAGCTTTCTTT. Its translation: CASSLQGYTEAFF. The chain is built from TRBV11-2 and TRBJ1-1; D is possibly TRBD1 (5 bases). The CDR3 runs to 13 residues. Germline V gene data show CDR1 as SGHAT and CDR2 as FQNNGV. Trimming left V 2 bases short and J 3 bases short, with 7 bases between.

The gene calls are TRBV9 and TRBJ1-1; no definite D call. The CDR3 extends over 13 amino acids. Looked up from germline, CDR1 is SGDLS and CDR2 is YYNGEE. Trimming pared 4 bases from V and 0 bases from J, leaving 7 bases between. The CDR3 here is CASSPPLNTEAFF. CDR3 nucleotide sequence: TGTGCCAGCAGCCCGCCCCTGAACACTGAAGCTTTCTTT. The whole variable domain, remainder taken from reference TRBV9 and TRBJ1-1, is DSGVTQTPKHLITATGQRVTLRCSPRSGDLSVYWYQQSLDQGLQFLIQYYNGEERAKGNILERFSAQQFPDLHSELNLSSLELGDSALYFCASSPPLNTEAFFGQGTRLTVV.

V and J are TRBV29-1 and TRBJ1-2; 9 nucleotides match TRBD1. V lost 5 bases, J lost 0 bases, and 4 bases stayed unmatched. This CDR3 is built from 14 residues. Germline-derived CDR1 and CDR2 are SQVTM and ANQGSEA. CDR3: CSVTGGPTNYGYTF. In DNA, the CDR3 is TGCAGCGTTACAGGGGGCCCTACTAACTATGGCTACACCTTC.

The V call is TRBV6-5, the J call TRBJ2-3; 7 nucleotides line up with TRBD2. V shed 8 bases and J 0 bases; nucleotides not matched to a gene: 5. Germline V gene sequence: CDR1 MNHEY, CDR2 SVGAGI. This CDR3 is built from 14 residues. CDR3 region: CASVWDYSTDTQYF. The CDR3 DNA sequence: TGTGCCAGCGTATGGGACTATAGCACAGATACGCAGTATTTT.

CDR3 residues: CATSRDSAGQTLPGETQYF. The CDR3, as DNA: TGTGCCACCAGCAGAGATTCGGCCGGCCAAACCCTTCCGGGGGAGACCCAGTACTTC. The chain joins TRBV15 to TRBJ2-5; perhaps TRBD2 as D (5 bases). Germline V gene lookup returns CDR1 LNHNV and CDR2 YYDKDF (reference sequence). The V and J ends lost 0 bases and 5 bases respectively, with 25 bases between them. CDR3 size: 19 residues.

The chain carries TRBV9 and TRBJ2-3; TRBD1 agrees at 7 bases. Trimming cost V 3 bases and J 4 bases; bases outside gene matches: 5. Germline V CDR1 and CDR2: SGDLS, YYNGEE. The CDR3 is 14 residues long. CDR3 sequence: CASSGRGGADTQYF. CDR3 DNA sequence: TGTGCCAGCAGCGGCCGAGGGGGCGCAGATACGCAGTATTTT. The complete variable domain, with remaining parts taken from reference TRBV9 and TRBJ2-3, reads DSGVTQTPKHLITATGQRVTLRCSPRSGDLSVYWYQQSLDQGLQFLIQYYNGEERAKGNILERFSAQQFPDLHSELNLSSLELGDSALYFCASSGRGGADTQYFGPGTRLTVL.

The sample holds one count of this clone. The sample contains more than one DNA sequence encoding this CDR3. V is TRBV6-5 and J is TRBJ1-5, with a weak D call TRBD1 (6 bases). Trimming cost V 6 bases and J 3 bases, with 9 bases left between them. The CDR3 totals 13 residues. Germline V gene sequence: CDR1 MNHEY, CDR2 SVGAGI. The CDR3 DNA sequence: TGTGCCAGCAGACAGGGTTTCAATCAGCCCCAGCATTTT. Translating gives CASRQGFNQPQHF.

The chain has TRBV7-9 and TRBJ1-5; D is unresolved. This CDR3 region has 15 residues. Germline CDR1 SEHNR, CDR2 FQNEAQ (reference sequence). V was shortened by 1 base and J by 5 bases, with 12 bases between the two germline ends. CDR3 DNA: TGTGCCAGCAGCTTAGGTTCGGGGTCGCATCAGCCCCAGCATTTT. The encoded protein is CASSLGSGSHQPQHF.

The gene calls are TRBV5-1 and TRBJ1-1, with TRBD1 matching 8 bases. Germline V gene lookup returns CDR1 SGHRS and CDR2 YFSETQ. The CDR3 has 14 amino acids. V gave up 3 bases and J gave up 1 base; unmatched junction bases: 2. CDR3 loop: CASSWDRTNTEAFF. CDR3 bases: TGCGCCAGCAGCTGGGACAGGACGAACACTGAAGCTTTCTTT.

The chain couples TRBV20-1 to TRBJ1-1; D might be TRBD1 (6 bases). Germline loops: CDR1 DFQATT, CDR2 SNEGSKA (reference sequence). The CDR3 contains 11 residues. Trimming removed 4 bases at V and 8 bases at J, with 11 bases between. The CDR3 nucleotides read TGCAGTGCTAAGGGGGGACGAGAAGCTTTCTTT. As protein: CSAKGGREAFF.

The chain uses TRBV9 and TRBJ1-4, with no clear D. Germline assignment: CDR1 SGDLS and CDR2 YYNGEE. Trimming pared 2 bases from V and 5 bases from J, leaving 7 bases between. CDR3 length: 13 amino acids. The chain's CDR3 is CASSVDGNEKLFF. CDR3 nucleotides: TGTGCCAGCAGCGTGGACGGGAATGAAAAACTGTTTTTT. The full variable domain, rest sourced from reference TRBV9 and TRBJ1-4, is DSGVTQTPKHLITATGQRVTLRCSPRSGDLSVYWYQQSLDQGLQFLIQYYNGEERAKGNILERFSAQQFPDLHSELNLSSLELGDSALYFCASSVDGNEKLFFGSGTQLSVL.

V gene TRBV4-2 combines with J gene TRBJ2-2; D gene ambiguous. The length of the CDR3 is 15 residues. With 0 bases removed from V and 4 bases from J, the gap between germline ends came to 9 bases. Germline V gene data show CDR1 as LGHNA and CDR2 as YNFKEQ. In DNA form, the CDR3 reads TGTGCCAGCAGCCAAGAGTCCGCCTCCACCGGGGAGCTGTTTTTT. Translation: CASSQESASTGELFF.

This clone was recorded only once. The chain couples TRBV28 to TRBJ2-7; 12 nucleotides match TRBD2. The J segment lost 3 bases and the V segment lost 6 bases, leaving 0 bases of the junction unmatched. The germline V gene has CDR1 MDHEN and CDR2 SYDVKM. The CDR3 consists of 13 residues. CDR3 region: CASRTSGSYEQYF. The CDR3 DNA sequence: TGTGCCAGCAGGACTAGCGGGAGCTACGAGCAGTACTTC.

V usage is TRBV19 and J usage is TRBJ1-5; no clear D gene. Trimming took 2 bases from V and 5 from J, leaving 7 bases between them. The CDR3 is 13 amino acids. Germline V lookup: CDR1 LNHDA, CDR2 SQIVND (reference sequence). The CDR3 sequence: CASSISTDQPQHF. CDR3 bases: TGTGCCAGTAGTATATCGACGGATCAGCCCCAGCATTTT.

The rearrangement uses TRBV20-1 and TRBJ2-3; possibly TRBD1 or TRBD2 for D (5 bases each). V lost 3 bases and J lost 2, with 24 bases in between. The germline V gene encodes CDR1 DFQATT and CDR2 SNEGSKA (reference sequence). The CDR3 has 18 amino acids. The CDR3 spells CSASYFLVLVGHTDTQYF. CDR3 nucleotides: TGCAGTGCTAGTTATTTTTTGGTACTAGTGGGGCACACAGATACGCAGTATTTT.

The genes are TRBV5-6 and TRBJ2-1; 9 positions agree with TRBD2. CDR3 length: 15 residues. Trimming at V came to 5 bases and at J to 6 bases, leaving 9 bases not matched to a gene. Germline CDR1 reads SGHDT; CDR2 reads YYEEEE. CDR3 loop: CASRSLAGGPNEQFF. The CDR3 bases are TGTGCCAGCAGGTCACTGGCGGGAGGGCCCAATGAGCAGTTCTTC.

This chain links TRBV11-2 with TRBJ2-1, with 9 bases aligning to TRBD2. Unmatched junction bases numbered 11, after V lost 6 bases and J lost 8 bases. Germline CDR1 SGHAT, CDR2 FQNNGV. The CDR3 covers 15 residues. The CDR3: CASRESGGFHHEQFF. As DNA, the CDR3 is TGTGCCAGCAGGGAGAGCGGGGGGTTCCACCATGAGCAGTTCTTC.

The chain carries TRBV3-1 (or the pseudogene TRBV3-2) and TRBJ2-5; 12 bases match TRBD2. V shed 2 bases, J shed 6 bases, and the junction held 1 base outside the gene matches. This CDR3 comprises 14 residues. CDR1 is LGHDT and CDR2 is YNNKEL in the germline V gene (reference sequence). In DNA form, the CDR3 reads TGTGCCAGCAGCCAAACTAGCGGGAGGAAGACCCAGTACTTC. Protein sequence: CASSQTSGRKTQYF.

The CDR3 DNA reads TGTGCCAGCAGCCGCGGGACGACTGGAAACACCATATATTTT. This translates into CASSRGTTGNTIYF. The chain has TRBV6-5 and TRBJ1-3; tentative D call: TRBD1 (5 bases). V was pared by 6 bases and J by 2 bases, with 11 bases between. This CDR3 region has 14 residues. Germline lookup yields CDR1 MNHEY and CDR2 SVGAGI.

The gene calls are TRBV5-4 and TRBJ2-1, with 8 positions matching TRBD1. Germline lookup yields CDR1 SGHNT and CDR2 YYREEE (reference sequence). The trim removed 2 bases at V and 7 bases at J, leaving 8 bases unmatched. This CDR3 contains 15 residues. The CDR3: CASSFRGPTRNEQFF. In DNA, the CDR3 is TGTGCCAGCAGCTTCAGGGGGCCGACCCGAAATGAGCAGTTCTTC.

This clone appeared a single time. The rearrangement links TRBV7-9 to TRBJ1-1; perhaps TRBD1 as D (6 bases). The CDR3 consists of 13 residues. Trimming removed 1 base from V and 4 bases from J, with 7 bases in between. Germline loops: CDR1 SEHNR, CDR2 FQNEAQ (reference sequence). CDR3 region: CASSLEGGTEAFF. DNA of the CDR3: TGTGCCAGCAGCTTAGAAGGGGGCACTGAAGCTTTCTTT. The complete variable domain, with remaining parts taken from reference TRBV7-9 and TRBJ1-1, reads DTGVSQNPRHKITKRGQNVTFRCDPISEHNRLYWYRQTLGQGPEFLTYFQNEAQLEKSRLLSDRFSAERPKGSFSTLEIQRTEQGDSAMYLCASSLEGGTEAFFGQGTRLTVV.

This rearrangement joins TRBV21-1 to TRBJ2-6. TRBV21-1 is designated a pseudogene. The CDR3 spans 13 residues. This CDR3 is CASSNFPSRTQAF. In nucleotides, the CDR3 is TGTGCCAGCAGCAACTTCCCTTCGCGGACCCAGGCTTTC.

This rearrangement joins TRBV7-8 to TRBJ2-7; D possibly uses TRBD1 or TRBD2 (6 bases each). The germline CDR1 and CDR2 sequences are SGHVS and FQNEAQ. The CDR3 runs 16 residues. V lost 1 base and J 0 bases, leaving 13 bases between the germline ends. CDR3 sequence: CASSLGGDTNSYEQYF. As DNA, the CDR3 is TGTGCCAGCAGCTTAGGGGGGGACACCAACTCCTACGAGCAGTACTTC.

The chain has TRBV5-8 and TRBJ2-1; TRBD2 might be the D (6 bases). CDR3 size: 15 residues. Germline V gives CDR1 SGHTS, CDR2 YDEGEE. Between the trimmed V and J ends, which lost 4 bases and 8 bases, there was a span of 19 bases. CDR3 region: CASSQYLSSDDEQFF. The CDR3 nucleotides are TGTGCCAGCAGCCAATATCTGTCTAGCGACGATGAGCAGTTCTTC.

The CDR3 is CASSLGSGGNGYTF. The CDR3 region has the DNA TGCGCCAGCAGCTTGGGGTCAGGGGGGAATGGCTACACCTTC. This chain links TRBV5-1 with TRBJ1-2; 7 bases align to TRBD1. CDR1 is SGHRS, CDR2 YFSETQ, per germline. The CDR3 is 14 amino acids. Trimming removed 0 bases from V and 6 bases from J; junction bases left unmatched: 5.